A single sample gave rise to the 28 T cell receptor beta chains below, sequenced in a study of T cell responses to AZD1222 COVID-19 vaccine (dated by TCRdb to the early 2020s). The time point label corresponds to: baseline before first vaccination. The library came from the immunoSEQ multiplex PCR assay. Drawn from immuneACCESS, this table holds only the in-frame rearrangements with V and J called that TCRdb kept. Clones are partly lost; checked studies trace under half to an unresolved V gene and leave the rest unexplained. The sample table lists some 160,000 clones, roughly 90% of them with a count of one. The top ten constitute more than 1.5% of the sample. The sample here was peripheral blood, taken on day 0 of AZD1222 vaccination. These receptors all stem from an adult in good health.

This rearrangement joins TRBV5-8 to TRBJ2-1; the match to TRBD2 covers 7 bases. Germline V gene sequence: CDR1 SGHTS, CDR2 YDEGEE. With 0 bases clipped from V and 2 bases from J, the junction kept 5 bases outside the gene matches. This CDR3 has 16 amino acids. CDR3 bases: TGTGCCAGCAGCTTGGGTCAGAGCGGGGCCTACAATGAGCAGTTCTTC. It encodes CASSLGQSGAYNEQFF.

The chain joins TRBV7-2 to TRBJ2-6; D tentatively reads TRBD1 or TRBD2 (6 bases each). CDR1 and CDR2 (germline): SGHTA, FQGNSA. The CDR3 length is 16 residues. Deletions cut 1 base from V and 4 bases from J, with 11 bases between. The CDR3: CASSLVGGTGANVLTF. CDR3 in DNA: TGTGCCAGCAGCTTAGTAGGAGGGACAGGGGCCAACGTCCTGACTTTC.

The CDR3 sequence: CASSPRTSGIGTDTQYF. The DNA for the CDR3 is TGTGCCAGCAGTCCCAGGACTAGCGGGATTGGCACAGATACGCAGTATTTT. The chain employs TRBV27 and TRBJ2-3; TRBD2 aligns across 12 bases. The CDR3 covers 17 residues. Germline V lookup: CDR1 MNHEY, CDR2 SMNVEV (reference sequence). V lost 5 bases and J lost 1; bases outside the gene matches: 7.

V gene TRBV19 combines with J gene TRBJ1-5; D not certain. The CDR3 covers 17 residues. The V and J ends lost 3 bases and 0 bases respectively, with 15 bases between them. Germline CDR1 reads LNHDA; CDR2 reads SQIVND (reference sequence). The CDR3 loop reads CASSMRVGTYSNQPQHF. The CDR3 nucleotides are TGTGCCAGTAGTATGCGAGTGGGCACTTATAGCAATCAGCCCCAGCATTTT.

As to this clone: The sample carries other DNA sequences with the same CDR3. The rearrangement uses TRBV21-1 and TRBJ2-5; the table calls TRBD2, which could not be checked here. TRBV21-1 is a pseudogene segment. The CDR3 consists of 12 residues. The CDR3 DNA reads TGTGCCAGCAGCAAAGTAGTAGAAACCCAGTACTTC. It yields the protein CASSKVVETQYF.

This clone was observed once. The genes are TRBV11-2 and TRBJ2-1, with 8 bases aligning to TRBD2. The germline gives CDR1 SGHAT, CDR2 FQNNGV. Trimming took 4 bases from V and 4 from J; bases not matched to a gene: 6. The CDR3 length is 15 residues. CDR3 sequence: CASSSSSGPYNEQFF. For the CDR3, the DNA is TGTGCCAGCAGCTCCTCTAGCGGGCCTTACAATGAGCAGTTCTTC.

Written as DNA, the CDR3 is TGTGCCAGCAGCTTAGTTGCCAGGGGAGGTGCAGATACGCAGTATTTT. Protein product: CASSLVARGGADTQYF. The rearrangement links TRBV7-9 to TRBJ2-3, with D possibly called TRBD1 or TRBD2 (6 bases each). The germline CDR1 and CDR2 sequences are SEHNR and FQNEAQ (reference sequence). V was shortened by 1 base and J by 4 bases, with 15 bases between the two germline ends. This CDR3 is 16 amino acids long.

The V gene is TRBV6-1, the J gene TRBJ1-5; 8 bases fit TRBD1. CDR1 and CDR2 (germline): MNHNS, SASEGT. The V segment lost 2 bases and the J segment 6 bases; nucleotides outside the gene matches: 6. This CDR3 is built from 15 residues. CDR3 DNA sequence: TGTGCCAGCAGTGAACAGGGGGCGTTGGGTCAGCCCCAGCATTTT. This translates into CASSEQGALGQPQHF.

The chain joins TRBV19 to TRBJ1-1, with 7 positions matching TRBD1. Germline CDR1 is LNHDA and CDR2 is SQIVND (reference sequence). Trimming at V came to 4 bases and at J to 11 bases, leaving 13 bases not matched to a gene. The CDR3 is 14 amino acids. The CDR3 loop reads CASSTSSTGSKAFF. CDR3 DNA sequence: TGTGCCAGTAGTACATCATCGACAGGGAGTAAGGCTTTCTTT.

V is TRBV3-1 (or the pseudogene TRBV3-2) and J is TRBJ2-7; unclear D gene. Trimming took off 6 bases at V and 0 bases at J, with 15 bases between the two ends. CDR3 length equals 15 residues. CDR1 LGHDT and CDR2 YNNKEL come from the germline V gene (reference sequence). The CDR3 DNA is TGTGCCAGCAGGCCGGCGGCGGCAAACTCCTACGAGCAGTACTTC. This gives the protein CASRPAAANSYEQYF.

The V and J genes are TRBV29-1 and TRBJ1-1; a possible D gene is TRBD1 (6 bases). The CDR3 covers 14 residues. Germline loops: CDR1 SQVTM, CDR2 ANQGSEA. Trimming took off 7 bases at V and 5 bases at J, with 20 bases between the two ends. CDR3 DNA: TGCAGCGCCTCCAGGGGAGGGGGAGGGACTGAAGCTTTCTTT. Its translation: CSASRGGGGTEAFF.

V and J are TRBV5-1 and TRBJ2-7; possible D gene TRBD1, 5 bases. The CDR3 runs to 13 residues. The V end was cut by 2 bases, the J end by 3 bases, with 9 bases between. In germline, CDR1 is SGHRS, CDR2 YFSETQ. CDR3 in amino acids: CASSFSRDYEQYF. The DNA for the CDR3 is TGCGCCAGCAGCTTCTCCAGGGACTACGAGCAGTACTTC. The entire variable domain, with the rest obtained from reference TRBV5-1 and TRBJ2-7, is as follows: KAGVTQTPRYLIKTRGQQVTLSCSPISGHRSVSWYQQTPGQGLQFLFEYFSETQRNKGNFPGRFSGRQFSNSRSEMNVSTLELGDSALYLCASSFSRDYEQYFGPGTRLTVT.

The CDR3 spells CASSPNRVTNEQFF. The CDR3, as DNA: TGTGCCAGCAGCCCGAACAGGGTGACCAATGAGCAGTTCTTC. The chain couples TRBV7-2 to TRBJ2-1, with D tentatively TRBD1 (6 bases). Germline V lookup: CDR1 SGHTA, CDR2 FQGNSA. The CDR3 consists of 14 residues. Trimming removed 5 bases at V and 6 bases at J, with 14 bases between. Supplemented by reference TRBV7-2 and TRBJ2-1, the full variable domain reads GAGVSQSPSNKVTEKGKDVELRCDPISGHTALYWYRQSLGQGLEFLIYFQGNSAPDKSGLPSDRFSAERTGGSVSTLTIQRTQQEDSAVYLCASSPNRVTNEQFFGPGTRLTVL.

The CDR3 nucleotides are TGTGCCTGGGGTGGAACAGGGGTAAGACAGCCCCAGCATTTT. Residues: CAWGGTGVRQPQHF. The chain has TRBV30 and TRBJ1-5, with 7 bases aligning to TRBD1. The CDR3 is made up of 14 amino acids. V was clipped by 5 bases and J by 7 bases; unmatched bases: 11. Germline CDR1 GTSNPN, CDR2 SVGIG (reference sequence). Full variable domain (outside the CDR3, taken from reference TRBV30 and TRBJ1-5): SQTIHQWPATLVQPVGSPLSLECTVEGTSNPNLYWYRQAAGRGLQLLFYSVGIGQISSEVPQNLSASRPQDRQFILSSKKLLLSDSGFYLCAWGGTGVRQPQHFGDGTRLSIL.

The gene calls are TRBV2 and TRBJ1-6, with D uncertain. This CDR3 comprises 13 residues. Germline CDR1 reads SNHLY; CDR2 reads FYNNEI. The germline V and J ends were trimmed by 3 bases and 8 bases, with 8 bases remaining between them. In DNA, the CDR3 is TGTGCCAGCAGTGACTCGGAATATTCACCCCTCCACTTT. This sequence encodes CASSDSEYSPLHF.

V is TRBV7-2 and J is TRBJ1-2; 9 nucleotides match TRBD1. Looked up from germline, CDR1 is SGHTA and CDR2 is FQGNSA. The V segment lost 5 bases and the J segment 4 bases; nucleotides outside the gene matches: 8. This CDR3 spans 15 amino acids. The CDR3 DNA sequence: TGTGCCAGCAGCCATACAGGGGGCGCAGGCTATGGCTACACCTTC. The encoded protein is CASSHTGGAGYGYTF.

This rearrangement joins TRBV5-6 to TRBJ2-1; D call uncertain. The CDR3 has 14 residues. Trimming left V 4 bases short and J 4 bases short, with 12 bases between. Germline CDR1 reads SGHDT; CDR2 reads YYEEEE. Here the CDR3 DNA reads TGTGCCAGCAGCCCAACGGACGGTTACAATGAGCAGTTCTTC. Its protein product is CASSPTDGYNEQFF.

The chain links TRBV25-1 to TRBJ2-5, with D unclear. The CDR3 is 11 amino acids. V was cut by 10 bases and J by 2 bases, with 8 bases left in between. Per germline, CDR1 MGHDK and CDR2 SYGVNS. The CDR3 reads CATYHQETQYF. CDR3 in DNA: TGTGCCACCTATCATCAAGAGACCCAGTACTTC.

The J gene is TRBJ2-7, the V gene TRBV6-2 or TRBV6-3; 9 bases are shared with TRBD2. The J segment lost 5 bases and the V segment lost 6 bases, leaving 5 bases of the junction unmatched. Germline CDR1 and CDR2: MNHEY and SVGEGT. This CDR3 region has 13 residues. CDR3 sequence reads: CASSRLAENEQYF. The CDR3 DNA reads as TGTGCCAGCAGCCGACTAGCGGAGAACGAGCAGTACTTC.

J is TRBJ2-7 and V is TRBV5-6, with 9 bases matching TRBD1. The CDR3 extends over 13 amino acids. The germline V gene encodes CDR1 SGHDT and CDR2 YYEEEE. With 5 bases clipped from V and 6 bases from J, the junction kept 6 bases outside the gene matches. In DNA, the CDR3 is TGTGCCAGCAGGCGGGACAGGGCGGGCGAGCAGTACTTC. Translating it yields CASRRDRAGEQYF.

CDR3 nucleotides: TGTGCCAGCCGACGGGCAGGGACTGAAGCTTTCTTT. Its protein is CASRRAGTEAFF. The rearrangement joins TRBV19 to TRBJ1-1, with D possibly TRBD1 on 5 matching bases. The germline V gene encodes CDR1 LNHDA and CDR2 SQIVND (reference sequence). The CDR3 is 12 amino acids. V was cut by 9 bases and J by 5 bases, with 13 bases left in between.

This clone has a single count. V gene TRBV27 combines with J gene TRBJ2-7; D gene unclear. V was shortened by 4 bases and J by 4 bases, with 11 bases between the two germline ends. Germline values: CDR1 MNHEY, CDR2 SMNVEV (reference sequence). The CDR3 has 13 residues. The CDR3: CASSSTIGYEQYF. For the CDR3, the DNA is TGTGCCAGCAGTTCCACAATAGGGTACGAGCAGTACTTC.

The rearrangement joins TRBV9 to TRBJ2-3; D remains ambiguous. Per germline, CDR1 SGDLS and CDR2 YYNGEE. This CDR3 region has 15 residues. Trimming shortened V by 0 bases and J by 3 bases, and 11 bases separated the two germline ends. The CDR3 sequence: CASSVERHATDTQYF. The CDR3 DNA reads as TGTGCCAGCAGCGTAGAGAGACACGCAACAGATACGCAGTATTTT.

In its sample, this clone was seen once. The chain carries TRBV9 and TRBJ2-7; 11 bases match TRBD2. The J segment lost 0 bases and the V segment lost 8 bases, leaving 4 bases of the junction unmatched. Germline V CDR1 and CDR2: SGDLS, YYNGEE. This CDR3 has 14 amino acids. CDR3 amino acids: CASATSGDSYEQYF. The DNA for the CDR3 is TGTGCCAGTGCGACTAGCGGGGACTCCTACGAGCAGTACTTC.

The chain recombines TRBV29-1 with TRBJ1-1; D is undetermined. V was clipped by 4 bases and J by 3 bases, with 3 bases between them. Germline assignment: CDR1 SQVTM and CDR2 ANQGSEA. The CDR3 runs 10 residues. The CDR3 nucleotides read TGCAGCGTTGGGTACACTGAAGCTTTCTTT. Translation: CSVGYTEAFF.

The chain recombines TRBV4-2 with TRBJ2-1, with 7 bases identical to TRBD2. The germline V gene encodes CDR1 LGHNA and CDR2 YNFKEQ. There are 15 residues in the CDR3. J gave up 8 bases and V 1 base, and 8 bases lay outside the gene matches. The CDR3 reads CASSQGGGGRDEQFF. The CDR3 region has the DNA TGTGCCAGCAGCCAAGGCGGGGGAGGTAGGGATGAGCAGTTCTTC.

This clone showed up just once. This chain links TRBV19 with TRBJ2-3; 12 nucleotides align to TRBD1. From germline, CDR1 is LNHDA and CDR2 SQIVND (reference sequence). This CDR3 is 14 amino acids long. V shed 8 bases and J 3 bases; nucleotides not matched to a gene: 3. This CDR3 is CASRDRGRTDTQYF. In DNA, the CDR3 is TGTGCCAGTCGGGACAGGGGGCGGACAGATACGCAGTATTTT.

This rearrangement joins TRBV19 to TRBJ2-1, with D possibly being TRBD2 (5 bases). CDR1 is LNHDA, CDR2 SQIVND, per germline (reference sequence). The V and J ends lost 5 bases and 3 bases respectively, with 11 bases between them. This CDR3 region has 14 residues. For the CDR3, the DNA is TGTGCCAGTAGTGCCCCGGGGTTCTACAATGAGCAGTTCTTC. Translated, it gives CASSAPGFYNEQFF.